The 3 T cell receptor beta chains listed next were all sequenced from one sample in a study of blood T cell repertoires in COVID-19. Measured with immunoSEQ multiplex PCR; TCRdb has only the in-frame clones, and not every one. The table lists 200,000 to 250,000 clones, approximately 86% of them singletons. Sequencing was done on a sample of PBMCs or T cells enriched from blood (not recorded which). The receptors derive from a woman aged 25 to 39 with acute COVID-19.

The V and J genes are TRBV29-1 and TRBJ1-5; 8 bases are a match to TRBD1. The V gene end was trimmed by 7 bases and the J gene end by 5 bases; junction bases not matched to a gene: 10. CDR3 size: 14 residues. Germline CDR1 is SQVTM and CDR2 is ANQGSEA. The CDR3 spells CSAHPGGSYQPQHF. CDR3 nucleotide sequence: TGCAGCGCCCACCCAGGGGGCAGTTATCAGCCCCAGCATTTT.

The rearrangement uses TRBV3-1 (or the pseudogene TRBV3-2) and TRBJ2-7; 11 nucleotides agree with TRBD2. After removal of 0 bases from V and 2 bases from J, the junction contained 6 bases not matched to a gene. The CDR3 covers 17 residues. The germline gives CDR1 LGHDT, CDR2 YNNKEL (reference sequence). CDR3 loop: CASSQDLAGGTAYEQYF. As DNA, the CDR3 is TGTGCCAGCAGCCAAGATCTAGCGGGGGGCACGGCCTACGAGCAGTACTTC.

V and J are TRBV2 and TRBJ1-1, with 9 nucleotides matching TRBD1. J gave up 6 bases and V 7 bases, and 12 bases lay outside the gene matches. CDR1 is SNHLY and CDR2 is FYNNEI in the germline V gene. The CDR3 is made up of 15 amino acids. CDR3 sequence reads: CASNARDRAGSEAFF. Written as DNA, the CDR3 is TGTGCCAGCAATGCCCGGGACAGGGCGGGATCTGAAGCTTTCTTT.